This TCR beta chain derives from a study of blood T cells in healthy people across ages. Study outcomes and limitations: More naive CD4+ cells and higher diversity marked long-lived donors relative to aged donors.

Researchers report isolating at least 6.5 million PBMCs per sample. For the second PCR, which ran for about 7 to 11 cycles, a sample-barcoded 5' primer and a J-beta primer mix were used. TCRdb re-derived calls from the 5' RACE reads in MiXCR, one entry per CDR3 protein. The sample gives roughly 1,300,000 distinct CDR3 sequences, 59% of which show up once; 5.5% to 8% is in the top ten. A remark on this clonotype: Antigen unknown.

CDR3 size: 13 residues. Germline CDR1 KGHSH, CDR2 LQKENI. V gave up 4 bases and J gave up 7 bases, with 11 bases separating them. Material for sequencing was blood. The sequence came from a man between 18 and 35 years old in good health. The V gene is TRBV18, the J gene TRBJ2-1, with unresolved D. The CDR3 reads CASSLSAGNEQFF. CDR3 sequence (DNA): TGTGCCAGCTCACTGTCAGCCGGGAATGAGCAGTTCTTC.